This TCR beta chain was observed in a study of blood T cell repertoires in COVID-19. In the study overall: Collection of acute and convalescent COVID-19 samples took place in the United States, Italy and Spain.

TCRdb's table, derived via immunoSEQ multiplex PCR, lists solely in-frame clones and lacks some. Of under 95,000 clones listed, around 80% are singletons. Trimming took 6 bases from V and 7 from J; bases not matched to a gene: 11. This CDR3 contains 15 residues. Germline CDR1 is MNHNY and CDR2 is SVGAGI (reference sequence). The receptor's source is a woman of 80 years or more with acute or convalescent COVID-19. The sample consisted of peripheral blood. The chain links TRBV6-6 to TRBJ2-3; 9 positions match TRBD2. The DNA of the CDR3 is TGTGCCAGCAGGTTAAGACTAGCGGCGACTCATACGCAGTATTTT. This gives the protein CASRLRLAATHTQYF.